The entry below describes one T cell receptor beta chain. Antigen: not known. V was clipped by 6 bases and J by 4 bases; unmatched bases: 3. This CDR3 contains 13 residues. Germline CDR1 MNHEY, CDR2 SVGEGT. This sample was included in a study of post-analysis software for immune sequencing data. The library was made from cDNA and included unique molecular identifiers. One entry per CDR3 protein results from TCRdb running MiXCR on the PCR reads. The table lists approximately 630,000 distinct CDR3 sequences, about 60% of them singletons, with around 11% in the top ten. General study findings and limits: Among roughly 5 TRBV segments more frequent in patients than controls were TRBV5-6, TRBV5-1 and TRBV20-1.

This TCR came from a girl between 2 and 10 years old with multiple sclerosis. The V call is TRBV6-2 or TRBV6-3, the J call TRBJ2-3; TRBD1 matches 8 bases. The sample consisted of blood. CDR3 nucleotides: TGTGCCAGCAGGCAGGGGGCTTCAGATACGCAGTATTTT. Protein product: CASRQGASDTQYF.